The 23 T cell receptor beta chains listed next were all sequenced from one sample in a study of cytomegalovirus exposure and HLA in healthy donors. 13 Jbeta primers and 60 Vbeta primers were used for the PCR. This table comes from immunoSEQ multiplex PCR, and its TCRdb copy is limited to in-frame clones, with some not included. The sample holds 150,000 to 200,000 clones; around 83% are singletons and the top ten take approximately 1.7%. Sequenced input: PBMCs. The receptors originated from a man aged 35 to 55 in good health and CMV-seropositive.

This rearrangement joins TRBV7-2 to TRBJ1-4; possible D gene TRBD1, 5 bases. The germline V gene encodes CDR1 SGHTA and CDR2 FQGNSA. The CDR3 is 15 amino acids. The V end was cut by 1 base, the J end by 10 bases, with 16 bases between. CDR3 DNA sequence: TGTGCCAGCAGCTTAGGGGGGGGAGGTTTGGGAAAACTGTTTTTT. Translating it yields CASSLGGGGLGKLFF.

The chain carries TRBV2 and TRBJ2-2; D remains unclear. With 1 base removed from V and 4 bases from J, the gap between germline ends came to 7 bases. Germline V gene sequence: CDR1 SNHLY, CDR2 FYNNEI. The CDR3 has 14 residues. The DNA of the CDR3 is TGTGCCAGCAGTGAAGTACTACCCACCGGGGAGCTGTTTTTT. Encoded protein: CASSEVLPTGELFF.

This clone turned up a few times. The rearrangement uses TRBV28 and TRBJ2-7, with 7 bases lining up with TRBD1. The germline V gene has CDR1 MDHEN and CDR2 SYDVKM. V lost 7 bases, J lost 0 bases, and 3 bases stayed unmatched. CDR3 length: 13 residues. The DNA for the CDR3 is TGTGCCAGCACCAGGGACAGCTCCTACGAGCAGTACTTC. Its translation is CASTRDSSYEQYF.

The chain employs TRBV2 and TRBJ1-2; 9 nucleotides match TRBD1. The length of the CDR3 is 15 residues. Germline V gene lookup returns CDR1 SNHLY and CDR2 FYNNEI. The V gene end was trimmed by 7 bases and the J gene end by 8 bases; junction bases not matched to a gene: 14. CDR3 protein: CASTYETGGEWGYTF. The CDR3 region has the DNA TGTGCCAGCACCTACGAAACAGGGGGCGAGTGGGGCTACACCTTC.

The CDR3 coding sequence is TGTGCCAGCTCACCCGAACCCAGAGTGGAGGGCTACACCTTC. Translating gives CASSPEPRVEGYTF. The chain combines TRBV9 with TRBJ1-2; D call uncertain. The CDR3 sequence is 14 residues long. The germline V gene has CDR1 SGDLS and CDR2 YYNGEE. Between the trimmed V and J ends, which lost 7 bases and 8 bases, there was a span of 21 bases.

This rearrangement joins TRBV27 to TRBJ1-2, with D possibly TRBD1 on 6 matching bases. This CDR3 region has 14 residues. The germline gives CDR1 MNHEY, CDR2 SMNVEV (reference sequence). V lost 6 bases and J lost 3, with 14 bases in between. DNA for the CDR3: TGTGCCAGCAGCCTAGGGGGGGGCGACTATGGCTACACCTTC. Its protein product is CASSLGGGDYGYTF.

The V and J genes are TRBV9 and TRBJ2-5, with D uncertain. The germline CDR1 and CDR2 sequences are SGDLS and YYNGEE. This CDR3 has 13 residues. V lost 1 base, J lost 1 base, and 5 bases lay in between. As DNA, the CDR3 is TGTGCCAGCAGCGTAAGTAGCCAAGAGACCCAGTACTTC. This encodes CASSVSSQETQYF.

This chain joins TRBV2 and TRBJ2-5; 14 nucleotides agree with TRBD2. This CDR3 contains 17 residues. CDR1 and CDR2 (germline): SNHLY, FYNNEI. The V gene end was trimmed by 7 bases and the J gene end by 5 bases; junction bases not matched to a gene: 12. The CDR3 bases are TGTGCCAGCACGGAGGGGACTAGCGGGGGATACAAGGAGACCCAGTACTTC. As protein: CASTEGTSGGYKETQYF.

The chain links TRBV30 to TRBJ1-1, with D perhaps matching TRBD1 (6 bases). This CDR3 is built from 14 residues. Trimming took 6 bases from V and 4 from J, leaving 18 bases between them. Germline CDR1 reads GTSNPN; CDR2 reads SVGIG (reference sequence). This CDR3 is CACGRGTQGTEAFF. For the CDR3, the DNA is TGTGCCTGCGGGAGGGGGACCCAGGGCACTGAAGCTTTCTTT.

The chain is built from TRBV7-9 and TRBJ1-1; tentative D call: TRBD1 (5 bases). Trimming took 4 bases from V and 1 from J, leaving 13 bases between them. Per the germline V gene, CDR1 is SEHNR and CDR2 is FQNEAQ (reference sequence). The CDR3 covers 15 residues. The DNA for the CDR3 is TGTGCCAGCAGCTCCCCGCCGGGGGGGAACACTGAAGCTTTCTTT. Encoded protein: CASSSPPGGNTEAFF.

The V and J genes are TRBV5-1 and TRBJ2-7, with 11 bases fitting TRBD1. The CDR3 is 15 residues long. Per germline, CDR1 SGHRS and CDR2 YFSETQ. V shed 4 bases and J 6 bases; nucleotides not matched to a gene: 9. The CDR3 nucleotides read TGCGCCAGCAGCGTTCTTGGACAGGGGGCGGGCGAGCAGTACTTC. Its protein is CASSVLGQGAGEQYF.

The rearrangement uses TRBV11-2 and TRBJ2-2; D uncertain. The V gene lost 6 bases and the J gene lost 4 bases, with 9 bases spanning the gap. Germline CDR1 is SGHAT and CDR2 is FQNNGV. The CDR3 is made up of 13 amino acids. This CDR3 reads CASSSDFTGELFF. The CDR3 coding sequence is TGTGCCAGCAGTTCTGACTTCACCGGGGAGCTGTTTTTT.

Note on this clone: The same CDR3 arises from other DNA sequences in this sample as well. The chain is built from TRBV5-1 and TRBJ1-1, with 11 bases that match TRBD1. CDR3 length equals 14 residues. V dropped 4 bases and J dropped 3; count of bases not matched to a gene: 2. The V gene's germline CDR1 is SGHRS and CDR2 YFSETQ. The CDR3 reads CASSPGQGDTEAFF. Here the CDR3 DNA reads TGCGCCAGCAGCCCGGGACAGGGGGACACTGAAGCTTTCTTT.

The rearrangement uses TRBV27 and TRBJ2-7, with D perhaps matching TRBD1 (5 bases). Germline V gene sequence: CDR1 MNHEY, CDR2 SMNVEV (reference sequence). The CDR3 is 13 amino acids. Trimming cost V 2 bases and J 6 bases, with 11 bases left between them. For the CDR3, the DNA is TGTGCCAGCAGTTTACGACAGACTGCCGAGCAGTACTTC. Amino acid sequence: CASSLRQTAEQYF.

The J gene is TRBJ2-3, the V gene TRBV6-5; 7 positions agree with TRBD2. The CDR3 loop spans 14 amino acids. Germline CDR1 reads MNHEY; CDR2 reads SVGAGI. With V trimmed by 6 bases and J by 5 bases, 8 bases remained unmatched. The CDR3 DNA is TGTGCCAGCAGACCTGCGGGGGTTCGAGATACGCAGTATTTT. Its translation: CASRPAGVRDTQYF.

The CDR3 nucleotides are TGCAGCGTTGATTCCGGGGGTGGGACTAATGAAAAACTGTTTTTT. This gives the protein CSVDSGGGTNEKLFF. This chain uses TRBV29-1 with TRBJ1-4; D perhaps matches TRBD1 (5 bases). This CDR3 comprises 15 residues. Trimming took off 3 bases at V and 2 bases at J, with 13 bases between the two ends. CDR1 is SQVTM, CDR2 ANQGSEA, per germline.

The V call is TRBV28, the J call TRBJ1-2, with D perhaps TRBD1 (6 bases). CDR3 size: 12 residues. Germline CDR1 is MDHEN and CDR2 is SYDVKM. Trimming stripped 9 bases from V and 5 bases from J, with 13 bases between. The CDR3 nucleotides are TGTGCCAGTGAGGGACATTCGTATGGCTACACCTTC. This gives the protein CASEGHSYGYTF.

V gene TRBV7-9 combines with J gene TRBJ2-1; possible D gene TRBD2, 6 bases. The V end lost 7 bases, the J end lost 6 bases, and 25 bases lay between the germline ends. The germline CDR1 and CDR2 sequences are SEHNR and FQNEAQ (reference sequence). The CDR3 has 17 residues. CDR3 sequence reads: CASNDLLLGGGVNEQFF. DNA for the CDR3: TGTGCCAGCAACGACCTCCTCCTGGGGGGTGGGGTCAATGAGCAGTTCTTC.

The gene calls are TRBV9 and TRBJ2-3; 8 bases align to TRBD1. CDR1 is SGDLS, CDR2 YYNGEE, per germline. V shed 3 bases and J 2 bases; nucleotides not matched to a gene: 11. The CDR3 is made up of 17 amino acids. CDR3 DNA sequence: TGTGCCAGCAGCGCAGGGGGACAGGCCTCCCCCACAGATACGCAGTATTTT. As protein: CASSAGGQASPTDTQYF. Filled out from reference TRBV9 and TRBJ2-3, the complete variable domain reads DSGVTQTPKHLITATGQRVTLRCSPRSGDLSVYWYQQSLDQGLQFLIQYYNGEERAKGNILERFSAQQFPDLHSELNLSSLELGDSALYFCASSAGGQASPTDTQYFGPGTRLTVL.

Comment on this clone: One junction end does not reproduce the germline sequence, and a read error may be involved. This sequence joins TRBV29-1 and TRBJ2-6; perhaps TRBD1 as D (6 bases). Per germline, CDR1 SQVTM and CDR2 ANQGSEA. The CDR3 consists of 13 residues. Written as DNA, the CDR3 is TGCAGCGTCGGACAGACTGGGGCCAACGGCCTGACTTTC. This translates into CSVGQTGANGLTF.

This chain's CDR3 is CASSLERQGAGYTF. As DNA, the CDR3 is TGTGCCAGCAGCTTGGAGCGGCAGGGGGCGGGCTACACCTTC. The genes are TRBV5-4 and TRBJ1-2, with 8 nucleotides matching TRBD1. The CDR3 is 14 residues long. The V gene's germline CDR1 is SGHNT and CDR2 YYREEE (reference sequence). The V and J ends lost 0 bases and 8 bases, in that order; junction bases with no gene match: 6.

The chain couples TRBV11-2 to TRBJ2-1, with D possibly being TRBD1 (5 bases). The CDR3 runs 15 residues. Trimming took 1 base from V and 9 from J, leaving 16 bases between them. Germline V gene sequence: CDR1 SGHAT, CDR2 FQNNGV. CDR3 bases: TGTGCCAGCAGCTTAGTCGGGTTAGCTCAGGGTGAGCAGTTCTTC. It is translated as CASSLVGLAQGEQFF.

This chain connects TRBV13 to TRBJ2-1; 12 bases are shared with TRBD2. This CDR3 has 14 residues. Germline V gene lookup returns CDR1 PRHDT and CDR2 FYEKMQ (reference sequence). Trimming took 5 bases from V and 10 from J; bases not matched to a gene: 6. CDR3 in amino acids: CASSIRTSGKEQFF. CDR3 DNA: TGTGCCAGCAGCATACGGACTAGCGGGAAGGAGCAGTTCTTC.